This T cell receptor beta chain emerged from a study of shared clonotypes between healthy human individuals. Germline V gene lookup returns CDR1 SGHNT and CDR2 YENEEA. V gave up 6 bases and J gave up 2 bases, with 22 bases separating them. The CDR3 extends over 17 amino acids. Those who donated, Caucasian adults without exception, all lived in Nashville, Tennessee. The CD4+ fraction was divided into a CD45RA+ naive subset and a CD45RA-negative memory subset. Libraries were prepared by immunoSEQ multiplex PCR; TCRdb keeps only in-frame clonotypes and omits some of them. The table shows about 1.5 million clones, with 95% to 99% occurring only once. Study-level points and caveats: The researchers took only blood, and tissue repertoires probably look different.

A word on this clone: Its matching antigen is unknown.

The rearrangement links TRBV11-3 to TRBJ1-2; D possibly corresponds to TRBD1 (6 bases). The clonotype originates from a man aged 25-45 years in good health. The sample was naive CD4+ T cells sorted from blood. Described subset: CD45RA+ positively selected. In DNA, the CDR3 is TGTGCCAGCAGTCAGGCGGGGTCAGGGGACTCCAACTATGGCTACACCTTC. It encodes CASSQAGSGDSNYGYTF.